The subject of this entry is one T cell receptor beta chain. The antigen this receptor binds is unknown. The junction departs from the called germline gene at one end, perhaps through a read error. The cohort consisted of fewer than 700 healthy bone marrow donors. All cohort members were sampled while nominally healthy, although unrecorded immune exposures were likely present. The donor tested CMV seropositive and was one of the 289 seropositive cohort members. A peripheral blood sample was provided by each donor, and peripheral blood mononuclear cells were used for TCR beta sequencing. Genomic DNA extraction from the blood cell samples was performed with the Qiagen DNeasy Blood Extraction Kit. This record belongs to a study of cytomegalovirus exposure and HLA in healthy donors (TCRdb year 2017). Looking at the study overall: An earlier analysis of roughly 500 of the donors reported approximately 270 Gb of sequence data and 117 million unique TCR beta sequences from about 179 million T cells. A later analysis re-examined previously published TCR beta repertoires from about 700 donors and added high-resolution HLA genotyping to investigate patterns of TCR occurrence. Besides the first cohort of under 700 subjects, a separate validation cohort made up of 120 different subjects was used. The study was designed to test whether signatures of past pathogen exposure could be identified by cataloging public T cell receptors. A later genetic analysis used genome-wide SNP genotypes for about 55% of the 666 donors, treating that subset as a discovery cohort. Every repertoire in the discovery cohort had been generated on one and the same sequencing platform. The number of typed donors differed by locus: about 629-630 for A, B, C, DRB1 and DQB1; some 500 for DQA1; 606 for DPA1; and 400 to 480 for DPB1. Rather than drawing on any new phenotypic data, the later analysis identified candidate immune exposures from TCR beta sequences and the way those sequences occurred across donors. Alongside the repertoire data, information on donor age, sex, ethnicity and CMV serostatus was compiled. An early release covering around 630 HLA-typed donors comprised approximately 300 gigabases of sequencing data and some 79 million unique TCR sequences. High-throughput TCR immunosequencing, statistical association of individual TCRs with disease status, and machine learning were combined to predict cytomegalovirus infection status. Among 300 to 500 genotyped donors of the cohort, an average of about 240,000 unique TCR beta nucleotide sequences was sequenced per donor, of which roughly 17% were non-productive. Both class I and class II loci were covered by HLA typing, at four-digit resolution. In an earlier analysis of 550 to 700 of the donors, high-throughput TCR beta sequencing was used to judge whether each TCR beta V gene segment behaved as functional or pseudogenic. Among the roughly 410 genotyped donors, approximately 82% belonged to the genetic ancestry cluster associated with self-reported Caucasian donors. Four to six DR-DQ haplotypes were handled as single units for association and clustering, since linkage in the cohort was strong. The T cell repertoires of several hundred subjects were profiled by immunosequencing and related to cytomegalovirus serostatus.

The investigation overall reported the following: In this cohort, only TCR beta chains were sequenced, and detectable features were limited by the absence of alpha or paired-chain data. According to a later analysis, TCR association rates differed among HLA loci, with DRB1 alleles showing the most associated TCRs and HLA-C alleles showing the fewest. Correlated functional status among segregating V segments might be attributable to linkage disequilibrium, but an unknown experimental factor could not be ruled out. In a later analysis, about 17,000 TCR beta sequences were associated with specific HLA alleles at a false discovery rate of 0.05. Broadly in line with IMGT annotations, most TCR beta V segments showed up in productive rearrangements about 87% or about 30% of the time in an earlier analysis of roughly 590 of the donors. Presence/absence analyses assumed roughly uniform sequencing depth across donors, an assumption that may not hold. Several of the top co-occurrence clusters appeared to be linked to parvovirus B19, influenza, CMV and Epstein-Barr virus, according to a later analysis. It was suggested by the authors that the approach could potentially be generalized to other disease states and immunological phenotypes. A later genetic analysis reported fewer N-insertions in productive TCRs among donors in an Asian-associated ancestry cluster than the roughly 720-donor mean. Because HLA typing was missing for some donors at each locus, association tests included only the typed subset. In both the original and validation cohorts, the classifier was reported to diagnose cytomegalovirus status with high specificity and sensitivity. V-gene and J-gene trimming of TCR beta chains was associated with a missense DCLRE1C variant in a later genetic analysis, and the association was replicated in an independent cohort. A cluster of highly shared sequence variants was judged likely to represent a technical artifact of the sequencing pipeline. A further reported finding was that TCR beta sequences accurately predicted the HLA-A and HLA-B alleles for most subjects in the first cohort. In a later analysis, HLA-associated TCR beta chains were found to be more clonally expanded and to have lower generation probabilities than equally common non-associated chains. A later analysis found that most CMV-associated TCR beta chains appeared HLA-restricted, with HLA associations seemingly driven largely by CMV exposure. Some 15 rarely observed V segments, including chromosome 9 orphons, were excluded from the earlier analysis of approximately 500 of the donors because counts were too low. In vitro tests confirmed that a few of the cytomegalovirus-associated TCR beta chains recognize cytomegalovirus antigens. Across donors, most TCR sequences were observed very rarely, whereas some public TCRs were present in many individuals. The study gave a list of some 150 TCR beta chains associated with cytomegalovirus. The only immune exposure information available for the cohort was CMV serostatus. When HLA alleles, especially DR and DQ, strongly co-occurred, TCR associations were difficult to assign to individual alleles.

Libraries were constructed by the immunoSEQ multiplex PCR assay. The multiplex PCR relied on a mix of 60 forward primers for TCR Vbeta segments and 13 reverse primers for TCR Jbeta segments. The CDR3 region of rearranged TCR beta genes was amplified from genomic DNA with a multiplex PCR assay. The Illumina HiSeq System was used to sequence the amplified TCR beta libraries as 87-base-pair reads. In the source study's methods: In a later analysis, tens of millions of unique TCR beta chains were counted across the approximately 640 repertoires, and roughly 10 million of these chains were shared by at least two donors. Raw reads were error-corrected and collapsed into unique sequences by a nearest-neighbor algorithm in which closely related sequences were merged to remove PCR and sequencing errors. To assign V, D and J gene segments, CDR3 sequences were aligned to IMGT reference sequences. For a sequence to be retained, at least a six-nucleotide match to both a V gene segment and a J gene segment was required. A rearrangement was called productive if the CDR3 had no stop codons and remained in frame with V and J, and every other rearrangement was called non-productive. Following IMGT convention, CDR3 was defined as the stretch from the second conserved V-encoded cysteine to the conserved J-encoded phenylalanine. The earlier analysis of 587 of the donors excluded any sequence lacking an unambiguous match to a single V gene segment. An earlier analysis of several hundred of the donors called V segments functional above 56.7% productive rearrangements and segregating when the between-donor standard deviation exceeded 5%. A statistical classification framework was built to diagnose cytomegalovirus status from the catalog of TCR beta chain sequences. A later analysis assigned V and J genes by comparing TCR nucleotide sequences with IMGT/GENE-DB human TR gene sequences. The TCRdist pipeline was used in a later analysis to assign CDR3 sequences and most-parsimonious VDJ recombination scenarios. In a later analysis, every TCR beta chain was defined by the combination of its CDR3 amino acid sequence and its V-gene family, and reads without a unique V-gene family were dropped. As a way to deal with suspected cross-contamination and a sequencing artifact, a later analysis dropped over 550 nucleotide sequences that were highly shared and had low generation probability. A later analysis calculated a clonal expansion index for each public chain from normalized within-repertoire ranks of inferred template counts. In a later analysis, generation probabilities were computed with a VDJ recombination model fitted to out-of-frame rearrangements, and the resulting probabilities were checked against IGoR. A later analysis scored TCR-TCR, TCR-HLA and TCR-CMV co-occurrence with hypergeometric tests, applying a repertoire-size bias correction to TCR pairs. To estimate false discovery rates, a later analysis permuted the HLA or CMV assignments 20 times. A later analysis grouped co-occurring TCRs with DBSCAN, adding TCRdist sequence similarity when clustering within HLA-allele-positive subsets. Repertoires with fewer than 30,000 or more than 120,000 public chains, plus five repertoires with anomalous nucleotide sharing, were excluded from co-occurrence clustering. The table comes from immuneACCESS by way of TCRdb, which keeps in-frame sequences with V and J called. Part of the clones is missing from these tables; in studies checked, under half for an unresolved V gene and the rest for unknown reasons. That table supplies the V and J calls and clone size; D and trimming were determined from the DNA. A total of about 170,000 clones appear in this sample, under 90% of them only once. The top ten constitute more than 5.5% of the sample.

Sequences were obtained from PBMCs. This clonotype originated in a man aged 30-40 years in good health and CMV-seropositive.

This receptor has the CDR3 CASSQSRQGASNEQYF. The nucleotide sequence is TGTGCCAGCTCCCAGAGCCGGCAGGGGGCCTCCAACGAGCAGTACTTC. Rearrangement joined TRBV18 to TRBJ2-7, with TRBD1 identical over 8 junction bases. CDR1 and CDR2 are read off the germline V gene as KGHSH and LQKENI. Inclusive of the bounding cysteine and phenylalanine, the CDR3 is 16 residues long. Only the CDR3 portion is preserved as DNA: 48 bases, with reading frame beginning at the first base. The CDR3 plus the reference TRBV18 and TRBJ2-7 genes for the other parts give the full variable domain: NAGVMQNPRHLVRRRGQEARLRCSPMKGHSHVYWYRQLPEEGLKFMVYLQKENIIDESGMPKERFSAEFPKEGPSILRIQQVVRGDSAAYFCASSQSRQGASNEQYFGPGTRLTVT.